Below are 16 T cell receptor beta chains sequenced from a single sample in a study of cytomegalovirus exposure and HLA in healthy donors. The PCR made use of 60 Vbeta and 13 Jbeta primers. The data were produced by immunoSEQ multiplex PCR, yet TCRdb's version contains in-frame clones alone and is incomplete. The sample includes tens of thousands of clones, approximately 71% of them seen just once. The sequencing input was PBMCs. The receptors derive from a man aged 60-69 years in good health and CMV-seropositive.

The chain recombines TRBV5-4 with TRBJ2-5; a weak D match, TRBD2 (5 bases). CDR3 length: 17 residues. The germline V gene has CDR1 SGHNT and CDR2 YYREEE (reference sequence). The ends were cut back, 2 bases at V and 0 bases at J, with 17 bases in the middle. CDR3 sequence: CASSLFHGVRNQETQYF. The CDR3 nucleotides read TGTGCCAGCAGCTTATTCCACGGGGTCCGAAACCAAGAGACCCAGTACTTC.

The chain combines TRBV6-4 with TRBJ2-1, with 9 positions matching TRBD2. The CDR3 sequence is 15 residues long. V shed 3 bases, J shed 6 bases, and the junction held 6 bases outside the gene matches. The germline V gene has CDR1 MRHNA and CDR2 SNTAGT. The CDR3 loop is CASSEGGLALNEQFF. The DNA for the CDR3 is TGTGCCAGCAGTGAAGGGGGACTAGCTCTCAATGAGCAGTTCTTC.

This chain connects TRBV25-1 to TRBJ1-2; D unclear. Germline assignment: CDR1 MGHDK and CDR2 SYGVNS. V gave up 5 bases and J gave up 6 bases, with 16 bases separating them. The CDR3 has 14 amino acids. DNA of the CDR3: TGTGCCAGCAGTAAGACGGTGAACGGGAATGGCTACACCTTC. Its protein is CASSKTVNGNGYTF.

The chain carries TRBV5-4 and TRBJ2-7, with 9 bases that match TRBD1. The CDR3 contains 14 residues. Germline V gives CDR1 SGHNT, CDR2 YYREEE (reference sequence). The V gene end was trimmed by 4 bases and the J gene end by 5 bases; junction bases not matched to a gene: 7. For the CDR3, the DNA is TGTGCCAGCAGCGCCCCGGGACAGGGTAACGAGCAGTACTTC. Its protein product is CASSAPGQGNEQYF.

This chain uses TRBV9 with TRBJ1-5; 7 nucleotides agree with TRBD1. The CDR3 loop spans 15 amino acids. Germline CDR1 is SGDLS and CDR2 is YYNGEE. With V trimmed by 0 bases and J by 7 bases, 7 bases remained unmatched. CDR3 bases: TGTGCCAGCAGCGTAGGTTCGGCAGGGGGACAGCCCCAGCATTTT. As protein: CASSVGSAGGQPQHF.

The chain links TRBV6-5 to TRBJ1-6; D uncertain. Trimming pared 8 bases from V and 9 bases from J, leaving 14 bases between. The CDR3 covers 13 residues. CDR1 and CDR2 (germline): MNHEY, SVGAGI. In DNA, the CDR3 is TGTGCCAGCGTAGAGGTAGGAAGTTCACCCCTCCACTTT. Translation gives CASVEVGSSPLHF.

For the CDR3, the DNA is TGTGCCAGCAGCCAAACCGGGACTAGGGCCTGGGAGACCCAGTACTTC. Protein: CASSQTGTRAWETQYF. This rearrangement joins TRBV4-2 to TRBJ2-5; TRBD2 agrees at 8 bases. The CDR3 is made up of 16 amino acids. V shed 2 bases and J 5 bases; nucleotides not matched to a gene: 10. Looked up from germline, CDR1 is LGHNA and CDR2 is YNFKEQ.

This clone occurred a few times. Here the CDR3 DNA reads TGTGCCAGCAGTGATACTAGCGGGGGGGCAGGTGAGCAGTTCTTC. It codes for CASSDTSGGAGEQFF. The rearrangement uses TRBV6-1 and TRBJ2-1; 13 bases map to TRBD2. J was trimmed by 9 bases and V by 3 bases; bases with no gene match: 5. This CDR3 has 15 residues. Germline lookup yields CDR1 MNHNS and CDR2 SASEGT.

The rearrangement uses TRBV2 and TRBJ1-4; 9 bases fit TRBD1. The CDR3 sequence is 16 residues long. V lost 5 bases to trimming and J lost 1 base; unmatched junction nucleotides: 5. The V gene's germline CDR1 is SNHLY and CDR2 FYNNEI. The CDR3 loop is CASSYRGQETNEKLFF. CDR3 DNA sequence: TGTGCCAGCAGTTACAGGGGGCAAGAAACTAATGAAAAACTGTTTTTT.

The genes are TRBV5-4 and TRBJ1-4, with TRBD1 matching over 10 bases. The CDR3 loop spans 14 amino acids. Trimming took 4 bases from V and 6 from J; bases not matched to a gene: 3. Germline V CDR1 and CDR2: SGHNT, YYREEE (reference sequence). For the CDR3, the DNA is TGTGCCAGCAGCCGGGACAGGGGAGATGAAAAACTGTTTTTT. Protein: CASSRDRGDEKLFF.

This clone was seen more than once but under ten times. This sequence joins TRBV7-8 and TRBJ2-7; 11 nucleotides line up with TRBD1. Germline-derived CDR1 and CDR2 are SGHVS and FQNEAQ. V was pared by 1 base and J by 5 bases, with 4 bases of the junction left unmatched. This CDR3 has 15 residues. DNA of the CDR3: TGTGCCAGCAGCTTAGGTCGGACAGGGGGCAACGAGCAGTACTTC. It encodes CASSLGRTGGNEQYF.

This sequence joins TRBV10-3 and TRBJ2-7; TRBD1 matches at 9 bases. The CDR3 extends over 14 amino acids. V lost 6 bases to trimming and J lost 4 bases; unmatched junction nucleotides: 7. Germline V gene sequence: CDR1 ENHRY, CDR2 SYGVKD. The CDR3 DNA is TGTGCCATCAGCCAGACAGGGGGAACGTACGAGCAGTACTTC. It specifies CAISQTGGTYEQYF.

This clone came up once. The chain recombines TRBV10-2 with TRBJ2-7, with D possibly matching TRBD1 (6 bases). CDR3 length: 12 residues. CDR1 and CDR2 from the germline V gene are WSHSY and SAAADI. Trimming pared 6 bases from V and 4 bases from J, leaving 10 bases between. The CDR3 nucleotides read TGCGCCAGCAGCTCAGACAGGTACGAGCAGTACTTC. Amino acids: CASSSDRYEQYF.

The chain combines TRBV5-1 with TRBJ2-7; possible D gene TRBD2, 6 bases. Germline V CDR1 and CDR2: SGHRS, YFSETQ. There are 16 residues in the CDR3. Trimming shortened V by 0 bases and J by 2 bases, and 15 bases separated the two germline ends. The CDR3 DNA reads as TGCGCCAGCAGCTTGGCGATCGGGACTCCCGCCTACGAGCAGTACTTC. Translated: CASSLAIGTPAYEQYF.

The chain uses TRBV4-1 and TRBJ2-5; 8 positions agree with TRBD2. The end of the DNA is better explained by TRBJ2-7, so the J call may be wrong. The CDR3 spans 15 residues. The germline CDR1 and CDR2 sequences are MGHRA and YSYEKL. CDR3: CASSQDKAGGTEQYF. CDR3 DNA: TGCGCCAGCAGCCAAGATAAGGCGGGAGGAACCGAGCAGTACTTC.

The rearrangement links TRBV7-9 to TRBJ1-5, with D perhaps matching TRBD1 (5 bases). This CDR3 is 14 amino acids long. CDR1 and CDR2 (germline): SEHNR, FQNEAQ (reference sequence). The germline V and J ends were trimmed by 5 bases and 3 bases, with 11 bases remaining between them. CDR3 sequence (DNA): TGTGCCAGCAGCATGGGAGGGGACAATCAGCCCCAGCATTTT. Translating it yields CASSMGGDNQPQHF.